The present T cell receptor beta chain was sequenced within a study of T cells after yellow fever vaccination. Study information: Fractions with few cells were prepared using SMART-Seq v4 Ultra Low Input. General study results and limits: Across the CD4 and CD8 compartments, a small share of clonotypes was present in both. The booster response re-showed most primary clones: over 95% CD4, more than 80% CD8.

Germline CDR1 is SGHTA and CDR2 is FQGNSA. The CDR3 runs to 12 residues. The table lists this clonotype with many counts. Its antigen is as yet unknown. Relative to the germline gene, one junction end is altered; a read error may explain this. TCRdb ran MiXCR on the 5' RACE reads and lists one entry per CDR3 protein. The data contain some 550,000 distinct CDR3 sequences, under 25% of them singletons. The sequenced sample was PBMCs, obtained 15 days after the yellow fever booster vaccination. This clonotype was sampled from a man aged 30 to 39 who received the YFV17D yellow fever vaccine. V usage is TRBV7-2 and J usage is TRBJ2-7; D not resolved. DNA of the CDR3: TGCGCCAGCAGCACGAGCTCCTACGAGCAGTACTTC. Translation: CASSTSSYEQYF.